The 25 T cell receptor beta chains given below trace back to one sample, sequenced in a study of cytomegalovirus exposure and HLA in healthy donors. PCR amplification relied on 60 Vbeta primers (plus 13 Jbeta primers). Some clones are missing from TCRdb's copy, which holds only in-frame ones; the method was immunoSEQ multiplex PCR. The sample lists a few hundred thousand clones, around 90% occurring once. Sequenced sample: PBMCs. All receptors derive from a girl aged 2 to 9 in good health and CMV-seronegative.

The chain couples TRBV9 to TRBJ2-3; 11 nucleotides align to TRBD2. The junction had 0 bases not matched to a gene; V was cut back by 3 bases and J by 3 bases. The CDR3 is made up of 14 amino acids. Germline CDR1 is SGDLS and CDR2 is YYNGEE. Written as DNA, the CDR3 is TGTGCCAGCAGCGGGACTAGCGGGACAGATACGCAGTATTTT. Translation: CASSGTSGTDTQYF.

V is TRBV4-1 and J is TRBJ2-1; no clear D gene. CDR3 length equals 13 residues. Trimming removed 4 bases from V and 7 bases from J, with 11 bases in between. Germline-derived CDR1 and CDR2 are MGHRA and YSYEKL. The CDR3 bases are TGCGCCAGCAGCCCCCTTAACACGAATGAGCAGTTCTTC. Translation: CASSPLNTNEQFF.

The chain recombines TRBV19 with TRBJ2-7; 7 bases match TRBD1. J gave up 5 bases and V 3 bases, and 16 bases lay outside the gene matches. The CDR3 spans 17 residues. CDR1 and CDR2 from the germline V gene are LNHDA and SQIVND (reference sequence). CDR3 bases: TGTGCCAGTAGTATGGGTGGCACGCGACAGGGTACCCACGAGCAGTACTTC. It encodes CASSMGGTRQGTHEQYF.

The chain has TRBV6-5 and TRBJ2-7, with 9 bases that match TRBD2. Trimming took 6 bases from V and 3 from J; bases not matched to a gene: 3. Germline V gene lookup returns CDR1 MNHEY and CDR2 SVGAGI. The CDR3 runs to 13 residues. DNA for the CDR3: TGTGCCAGCAGAACTAGCGGGTTCTACGAGCAGTACTTC. This codes for CASRTSGFYEQYF.

The V gene is TRBV5-1, the J gene TRBJ2-1; maybe TRBD1 (6 bases). Between the trimmed V and J ends, which lost 0 bases and 7 bases, there was a span of 11 bases. Per germline, CDR1 SGHRS and CDR2 YFSETQ. CDR3 length equals 14 residues. CDR3 region: CASSLGGQPNEQFF. The CDR3 DNA is TGCGCCAGCAGCTTGGGCGGACAGCCGAATGAGCAGTTCTTC. Based on the CDR3 plus reference TRBV5-1 and TRBJ2-1, the full variable domain is KAGVTQTPRYLIKTRGQQVTLSCSPISGHRSVSWYQQTPGQGLQFLFEYFSETQRNKGNFPGRFSGRQFSNSRSEMNVSTLELGDSALYLCASSLGGQPNEQFFGPGTRLTVL.

The CDR3 loop is CASSTTGGEQFF. As DNA, the CDR3 is TGTGCCAGCAGCACGACAGGGGGCGAGCAGTTCTTC. This sequence joins TRBV21-1 and TRBJ2-1; TRBD1 reflects the table's D call only, with no check against the DNA. TRBV21-1 is shown as a pseudogene. This CDR3 has 12 amino acids.

This chain uses TRBV19 with TRBJ1-4, with TRBD1 matching 9 bases. V lost 8 bases and J lost 7; bases outside the gene matches: 5. The germline CDR1 and CDR2 sequences are LNHDA and SQIVND (reference sequence). The CDR3 has 13 residues. This chain's CDR3 is CASSRDRVEKLFF. The CDR3 nucleotides read TGTGCCAGTTCGAGGGACAGGGTTGAAAAACTGTTTTTT.

This clone was counted a few times. Germline and junction disagree at one end, which may indicate a read error. The gene calls are TRBV7-9 and TRBJ2-7, with TRBD1 matching 8 bases. The CDR3 sequence is 14 residues long. Germline CDR1 reads SEHNR; CDR2 reads FQNEAQ (reference sequence). CDR3 sequence (DNA): TGTTCCAGCAGCTTAGGGACAGGACTCTACGAGCAGTACTTC. It is translated as CSSSLGTGLYEQYF.

CDR3 in amino acids: CASNKSPSLAEKLFF. The CDR3 DNA is TGTGCCAGCAACAAATCCCCGTCTTTGGCCGAAAAACTGTTTTTT. The chain uses TRBV28 and TRBJ1-4; D not certain. The CDR3 runs 15 residues. Germline-derived CDR1 and CDR2 are MDHEN and SYDVKM. The germline V and J ends were trimmed by 7 bases and 8 bases, with 20 bases remaining between them.

The chain uses TRBV28 and TRBJ2-1; 9 bases fit TRBD1. Looked up from germline, CDR1 is MDHEN and CDR2 is SYDVKM. V lost 5 bases, J lost 0 bases, and 11 bases stayed unmatched. CDR3 size: 18 residues. DNA of the CDR3: TGTGCCAGCAGTCCCGAGGGGGGACAGGGTGGCTCCTACAATGAGCAGTTCTTC. Amino acids: CASSPEGGQGGSYNEQFF.

The rearrangement uses TRBV30 and TRBJ2-3, with 8 bases fitting TRBD2. This CDR3 is built from 15 residues. Germline CDR1 reads GTSNPN; CDR2 reads SVGIG (reference sequence). V lost 6 bases to trimming and J lost 1 base; unmatched junction nucleotides: 9. The CDR3 region has the DNA TGTGCCTGTAGAATTAGCGGGACGGGCACAGATACGCAGTATTTT. It codes for CACRISGTGTDTQYF.

The chain's CDR3 is CASRQGQFYSPLHF. DNA of the CDR3: TGTGCCAGCAGACAGGGGCAGTTTTATTCACCCCTCCACTTT. The rearrangement joins TRBV6-5 to TRBJ1-6, with TRBD1 matching over 7 bases. Per the germline V gene, CDR1 is MNHEY and CDR2 is SVGAGI. J lost 8 bases, V lost 6 bases, and 7 bases had no gene match. This CDR3 has 14 amino acids.

V is TRBV9 and J is TRBJ2-3, with 16 bases identical to TRBD2. Germline V lookup: CDR1 SGDLS, CDR2 YYNGEE. The CDR3 has 17 amino acids. Unmatched junction bases numbered 5, after V lost 3 bases and J lost 4 bases. The CDR3 loop is CASSGGLAGGSADTQYF. CDR3 in DNA: TGTGCCAGCAGCGGGGGACTAGCGGGGGGGAGCGCAGATACGCAGTATTTT.

The chain recombines TRBV6-1 with TRBJ1-6; unclear D gene. This CDR3 comprises 17 residues. Trimming took 1 base from V and 0 from J, leaving 10 bases between them. Per germline, CDR1 MNHNS and CDR2 SASEGT. This chain's CDR3 is CASSEDSGSSYNSPLHF. CDR3 coding DNA: TGTGCCAGCAGTGAAGACAGCGGGAGCTCCTATAATTCACCCCTCCACTTT.

The rearrangement uses TRBV5-6 and TRBJ2-3, with 9 positions matching TRBD1. Germline V gene sequence: CDR1 SGHDT, CDR2 YYEEEE. Unmatched junction bases numbered 5, after V lost 6 bases and J lost 3 bases. The CDR3 runs 14 residues. This chain's CDR3 is CASKQGASTDTQYF. The CDR3 DNA is TGTGCCAGCAAACAGGGGGCATCAACAGATACGCAGTATTTT.

J is TRBJ2-1 and V is TRBV5-1, with 9 bases that match TRBD2. The CDR3 is 16 residues long. J was trimmed by 4 bases and V by 6 bases; bases with no gene match: 11. Germline V gene lookup returns CDR1 SGHRS and CDR2 YFSETQ. The CDR3 sequence: CASMATSGLTYNEQFF. The CDR3 DNA sequence: TGCGCCAGCATGGCCACTAGCGGGCTTACGTACAATGAGCAGTTCTTC. The full variable domain, completed using reference TRBV5-1 and TRBJ2-1, is KAGVTQTPRYLIKTRGQQVTLSCSPISGHRSVSWYQQTPGQGLQFLFEYFSETQRNKGNFPGRFSGRQFSNSRSEMNVSTLELGDSALYLCASMATSGLTYNEQFFGPGTRLTVL.

This chain connects TRBV7-2 to TRBJ1-5, with D perhaps TRBD1 (6 bases). CDR1 is SGHTA and CDR2 is FQGNSA in the germline V gene. The CDR3 consists of 13 residues. V was pared by 2 bases and J by 6 bases, with 8 bases between. The CDR3: CASSLQGLQPQHF. The CDR3 bases are TGTGCCAGCAGCTTACAGGGGCTTCAGCCCCAGCATTTT. The full variable domain, with the rest looked up from reference TRBV7-2 and TRBJ1-5, is GAGVSQSPSNKVTEKGKDVELRCDPISGHTALYWYRQSLGQGLEFLIYFQGNSAPDKSGLPSDRFSAERTGGSVSTLTIQRTQQEDSAVYLCASSLQGLQPQHFGDGTRLSIL.

The chain recombines TRBV13 with TRBJ2-3; D is possibly TRBD2 (7 bases). This CDR3 spans 14 amino acids. Germline V gene data show CDR1 as PRHDT and CDR2 as FYEKMQ (reference sequence). V gave up 3 bases and J gave up 4 bases, with 11 bases separating them. This chain's CDR3 is CASSFWGGADTQYF. The CDR3 coding sequence is TGTGCCAGCAGCTTCTGGGGGGGCGCAGATACGCAGTATTTT.

The chain has TRBV11-2 and TRBJ2-5, with D possibly TRBD2 on 6 matching bases. Germline assignment: CDR1 SGHAT and CDR2 FQNNGV. The CDR3 has 17 residues. The germline V and J ends were trimmed by 1 base and 4 bases, with 19 bases remaining between them. The CDR3 region is CASSLGVGVSGVETQYF. The CDR3 coding sequence is TGTGCCAGCAGCTTAGGAGTTGGGGTGTCGGGGGTAGAGACCCAGTACTTC.

V usage is TRBV29-1 and J usage is TRBJ2-7; 8 bases fit TRBD1. Germline V gives CDR1 SQVTM, CDR2 ANQGSEA. The CDR3 has 14 residues. With 7 bases clipped from V and 0 bases from J, the junction kept 8 bases outside the gene matches. The CDR3 bases are TGCAGCGCTCGACAGGGGACAAGCTCCTACGAGCAGTACTTC. Its protein product is CSARQGTSSYEQYF.

This clone was seen more than once but under ten times. The rearrangement links TRBV27 to TRBJ1-5, with D maybe TRBD1 (5 bases). From germline, CDR1 is MNHEY and CDR2 SMNVEV (reference sequence). This CDR3 has 15 residues. The ends were cut back, 6 bases at V and 5 bases at J, with 17 bases in the middle. CDR3: CASSPYRVRDQPQHF. In DNA, the CDR3 is TGTGCCAGCAGCCCATATCGTGTCAGGGATCAGCCCCAGCATTTT.

The DNA of the CDR3 is TGTGCCACTACGGCATCCGGGACAATGAACACTGAAGCTTTCTTT. It encodes CATTASGTMNTEAFF. This rearrangement joins TRBV28 to TRBJ1-1, with a tentative D call TRBD1 (6 bases). This CDR3 comprises 15 residues. Trimming removed 10 bases from V and 0 bases from J, with 18 bases in between. Germline V gene lookup returns CDR1 MDHEN and CDR2 SYDVKM.

The rearrangement joins TRBV5-1 to TRBJ2-7; unclear D gene. Germline CDR1 and CDR2: SGHRS and YFSETQ. This CDR3 has 14 amino acids. Trimming left V 4 bases short and J 2 bases short, with 13 bases between. The CDR3 is CASSESRNTYEQYF. DNA of the CDR3: TGCGCCAGCAGCGAGTCGCGGAATACCTACGAGCAGTACTTC.

The chain employs TRBV11-2 and TRBJ2-1; D possibly corresponds to TRBD2 (6 bases). V dropped 0 bases and J dropped 7 bases, with 16 bases sitting between them. Germline CDR1 reads SGHAT; CDR2 reads FQNNGV. The CDR3 covers 16 residues. The CDR3 region is CASSLDFDGGGNEQFF. Written as DNA, the CDR3 is TGTGCCAGCAGCTTAGATTTCGACGGGGGTGGTAATGAGCAGTTCTTC.

The chain employs TRBV29-1 and TRBJ2-7; 9 bases align to TRBD2. Matching the DNA end better, TRBJ2-5 makes the J call doubtful. The CDR3 loop spans 15 amino acids. Germline-derived CDR1 and CDR2 are SQVTM and ANQGSEA. The CDR3 DNA follows: TGCAGCGTTGATGGGCGAGCGGGGGGAGGGGAGACCCAGTACTTC. Encoded protein: CSVDGRAGGGETQYF.